This T cell receptor (beta chain) is drawn from a study of T cell responses to AZD1222 COVID-19 vaccine (dated by TCRdb to about 2021). About the study as a whole: AZD1222 recipients given second doses at about 4 weeks or at about 12 weeks were pooled, since spike-specific TCR depth and breadth were not found to differ between the two schedules. TCR sequencing covered over 230 trial participants: 207 given two doses of AZD1222 and approximately 25 given two doses of MenACWY control vaccine. Enrollment into the trials was organized by age into subgroups of 18-55, 56-69 and 70-plus years, and those subgroups contained roughly 150, 30 and 60 TCR-sequenced participants, respectively.

The CDR3 regions of human TCRbeta chains were analyzed by immunosequencing. As for how the authors treated the data: TCRs in the repertoires were compared against a reference library of SARS-CoV-2-specific TCRs that had been generated with the MIRA antigen-specificity platform. Breadth was defined as the fraction of unique TCRs that were SARS-CoV-2-associated, and depth was defined as the fraction of total T cells that were SARS-CoV-2-associated. Using the MIRA data, every spike-specific TCR was mapped to the spike region that the TCR reacted to and assigned to either a CD4 or a CD8 class. Log10-transformed breadth and depth values were compared by one-way ANOVA with Sidak's multiple comparisons tests. TCRdb carries this immuneACCESS record with in-frame sequences only. Its versions omit some clonotypes, under half of them owing to an unresolved V gene in the studies checked, with the rest unexplained. V and J calls and clone size are copied from that table; D and trimming were computed from the DNA. Here the sample has under 200,000 clones; approximately 91% occur a single time. The top ten constitute more than 5% of the sample.

The time point label, as the study defines it: baseline before first vaccination. Samples from vaccinated people were obtained from the UK trials COV001 and COV002, which included a single-blind randomized controlled phase 2/3 trial of AZD1222 (ChAdOx1 nCoV-19) in healthy adults. For TCRbeta chain sequencing, PBMC samples from trial participants were taken at day 0 and at day 28 after the second dose. Points on this clone: No antigen is known for it. No much larger clone is present one base from it, and per-base qualities are unavailable.

V gives up 0 bases and J gives up 3 bases, and the segment between their germline ends measures 6 bases. Based on the germline V gene, the CDR1 and CDR2 sequences are WSHSY and SAAADI. Taken from cysteine to phenylalanine, the CDR3 has 13 residues. The retained sequence is limited to the CDR3, 39 bases, with the frame set at the first base. Results the study describes overall, beyond this receptor: Because no day 14 peak-response samples were available, the repertoires could be characterized only after the peak T cell response. Conclusions about previously exposed vaccinees are limited, since just 6 or 7 AZD1222 recipients were seropositive for SARS-CoV-2 at baseline. Reportedly, almost half of the unique spike-specific TCRs recognized epitopes lying outside the regions that are mutated in the B.1.351 and B.1.1.7 variants. Vaccine-associated CD4 TCRs spanned the whole spike protein, with dominant responses in regions 160-218 and 743-854. After two AZD1222 doses, both the breadth and the depth of spike-specific TCRs were significantly higher than at day 0 and than in MenACWY recipients. Participants were mostly white British, with more females than males. The authors suggested clonal diversity may have been underestimated. The 56-69-year group was small, and its depth increase did not reach significance, likely because of low power.

The TCR comes from an adult in good health. Sequencing was performed on peripheral blood, taken on day 0 of AZD1222 vaccination. The rearranged chain carries TRBV10-2 and TRBJ2-7; the D segment cannot be called with confidence. The CDR3 has the sequence CASSESRSYEQYF. The sequenced DNA is TGCGCCAGCAGTGAGTCACGAAGCTACGAGCAGTACTTC.